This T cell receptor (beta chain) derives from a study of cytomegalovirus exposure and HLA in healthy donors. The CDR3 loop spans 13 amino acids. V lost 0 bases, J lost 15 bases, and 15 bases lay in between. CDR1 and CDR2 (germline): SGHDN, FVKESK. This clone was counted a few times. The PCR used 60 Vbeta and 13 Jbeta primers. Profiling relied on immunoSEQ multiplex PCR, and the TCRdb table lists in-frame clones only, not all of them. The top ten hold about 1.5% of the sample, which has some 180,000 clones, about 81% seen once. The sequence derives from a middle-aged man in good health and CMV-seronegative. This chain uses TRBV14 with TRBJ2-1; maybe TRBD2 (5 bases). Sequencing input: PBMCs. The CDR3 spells CASSQEAAPGPFF. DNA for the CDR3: TGTGCCAGCAGCCAAGAAGCGGCACCTGGTCCGTTCTTC.